The entry below describes one T cell receptor (beta chain). The antigen it binds to is not known. No much larger clone is present one base from it, and per-base qualities are unavailable. The record originates from a study of blood T cell repertoires in COVID-19 (dated by TCRdb to about 2020). For the study in its entirety: Samples from collaborators originated in the United States, Italy and Spain and spanned both the acute and convalescent phases of COVID-19. Subjects who had been exposed to COVID-19, were actively infected with it, or had recovered from it provided the deeply sampled blood TCRbeta repertoires that made up the dataset. Samples were obtained from the ongoing ImmuneRACE study (first 160 participants) and from approximately 1,200 subjects provided by 6 global collaborators. The material from the prospective study consisted of cDNA or gDNA derived from T cells, B-cell-depleted T cells, or PBMCs. The repertoires were released in a freely available public database meant as a resource for research on the immune response to SARS-CoV-2. Where available, HLA class I and class II types were taken from metadata supplied by the sample provider and were not determined by assay-based typing. Sample metadata almost always included a de-identified subject ID, COVID-19 status, age in years and sex. The study at large found these results: The quantity of clinical and demographic metadata differed by source and by participant and was supplied without curation.

Another Seattle source contributed samples from volunteer blood donors who had recovered from COVID-19. Collaborating institutions collected whole blood in K2EDTA tubes following their own protocols. Collaborator samples were shipped for TCRbeta analysis as frozen whole blood, isolated PBMCs, or DNA extracted from either sample type. TCRbeta CDR3 regions were amplified from genomic DNA by means of the immunoSEQ Assay, a bias-controlled multiplex PCR. The authors' pipeline ran thus. Within the assay, amplification of reference gene primers was used to estimate how many nucleated cells each sample contained. Sequence reads were collapsed and filtered to measure the absolute abundance of every unique TCRbeta CDR3 rearrangement. For each sample, productive Simpson clonality was calculated as the square root of Simpson's diversity index across productive rearrangements. The source is immuneACCESS, and TCRdb retained only in-frame sequences with V and J called. Part of the clones is not carried over; for the studies checked, unresolved V genes explain less than half of this, and the remainder is unexplained. V and J calls and clone size are as listed in that table; D and trimming were resolved from the DNA. This sample gives under 300,000 clones in total; roughly nine tenths of them show up just once. The ten largest make up 4% to 5% of the sample.

The source is a woman aged 40 to 50 who had recovered from COVID-19. Material for sequencing was peripheral blood.

The nucleotide sequence reads as follows: TGTGCCAGCAGCTCGTACAAGTTATTCAATTATGGCTACACCTTC. Its protein reads: CASSSYKLFNYGYTF. Recombination linked TRBV5-6 to TRBJ1-2; a confident D gene designation cannot be given. Deletion took 3 bases off V and 5 bases off J, with a span of 17 bases between the germline ends. The CDR3 runs 15 residues from the cysteine to the phenylalanine. Only the CDR3 part of the read is kept: 45 bases, read in frame from the first base. Sequences SGHDT (CDR1) and YYEEEE (CDR2) are obtained from the germline V gene.